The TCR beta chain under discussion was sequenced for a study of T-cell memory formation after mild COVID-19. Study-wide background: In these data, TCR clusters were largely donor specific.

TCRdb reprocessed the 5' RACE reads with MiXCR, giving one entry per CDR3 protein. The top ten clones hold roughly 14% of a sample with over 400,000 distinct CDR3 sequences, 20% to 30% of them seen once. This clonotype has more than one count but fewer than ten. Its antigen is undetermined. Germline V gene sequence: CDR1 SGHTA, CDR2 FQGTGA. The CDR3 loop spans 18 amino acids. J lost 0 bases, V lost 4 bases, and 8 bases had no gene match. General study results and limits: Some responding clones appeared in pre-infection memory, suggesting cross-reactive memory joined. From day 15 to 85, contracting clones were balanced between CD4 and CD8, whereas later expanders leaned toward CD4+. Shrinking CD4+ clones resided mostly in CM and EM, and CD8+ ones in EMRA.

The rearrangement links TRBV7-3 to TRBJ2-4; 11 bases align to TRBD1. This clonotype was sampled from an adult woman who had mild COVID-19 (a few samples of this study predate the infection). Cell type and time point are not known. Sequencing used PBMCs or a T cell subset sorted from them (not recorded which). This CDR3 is CASSSSQGQGEAKNIQYF. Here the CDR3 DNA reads TGTGCCAGCAGCTCTAGCCAGGGACAGGGGGAAGCCAAAAACATTCAGTACTTC.